A single TCR beta chain is shown here with its context. The CDR3 loop spans 15 amino acids. Germline V CDR1 and CDR2: MNHEY, SVGEGT. The trim removed 5 bases at V and 3 bases at J, leaving 10 bases unmatched. The protocol was immunoSEQ multiplex PCR, while the TCRdb copy is restricted to in-frame clones and leaves out a portion. Counted here are 200,000 to 250,000 clones, roughly nine tenths occurring once; the ten biggest clones make up 6.2%. These data originate in a study of blood T cell repertoires in COVID-19. Study-level background: Acute and convalescent COVID-19 samples came from the United States, Italy and Spain.

The TCR comes from a man aged 55 to 70 with acute or convalescent COVID-19. This sequence joins TRBV6-2 or TRBV6-3 and TRBJ2-7; 7 bases map to TRBD1. The sequencing input was peripheral blood. CDR3 bases: TGTGCCAGCAGTGACGGGACAGCGAGACTCTACGAGCAGTACTTC. It translates to CASSDGTARLYEQYF.